This TCR delta chain came from a study of gamma-delta T cells after stem cell transplantation. Trimming cost V 2 bases and J 0 bases, with 37 bases left between them. Germline V gene data show CDR1 as TSWWSYY and CDR2 as QGS. The CDR3 extends over 24 amino acids. This clone was picked up a small number of times. The amino acid sequence in TCRdb belongs to a much larger clone and departs from this DNA's translation at residue 11, likely a sequencing read error; the sequence shown is translated from the DNA. TCRdb reran clone calling via CATT on the RT-PCR reads. The sample holds about 1,500 delta-chain clones, about 4% seen once.

The chain links TRDV1 to TRDJ1; a possible D gene is TRDD3 (6 bases). Sequencing was done on a sample of gamma-delta T cells. This sequence originates from a human donor. It is not recorded whose cells these are; they may come from a transplant donor. The CDR3 bases are TGTGCTCTTGGGGAAGACCCCTACCACTGGGAGATACTACGTGCCCCCTGGTACACCGATAAACTCATCTTT. Amino acid sequence: CALGEDPYHWEILRAPWYTDKLIF.